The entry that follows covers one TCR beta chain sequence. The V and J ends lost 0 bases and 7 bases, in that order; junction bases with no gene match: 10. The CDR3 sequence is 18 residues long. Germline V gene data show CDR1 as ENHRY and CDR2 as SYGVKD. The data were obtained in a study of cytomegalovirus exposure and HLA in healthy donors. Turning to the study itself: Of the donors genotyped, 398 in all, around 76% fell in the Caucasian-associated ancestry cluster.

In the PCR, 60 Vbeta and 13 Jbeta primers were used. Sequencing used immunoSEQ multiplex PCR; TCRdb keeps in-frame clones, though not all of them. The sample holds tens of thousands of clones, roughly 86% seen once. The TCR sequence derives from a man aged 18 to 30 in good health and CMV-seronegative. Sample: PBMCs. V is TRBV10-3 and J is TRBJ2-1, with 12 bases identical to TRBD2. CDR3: CAISESAVRTSGMNEQFF. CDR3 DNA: TGTGCCATCAGTGAGTCGGCGGTTAGGACTAGCGGGATGAATGAGCAGTTCTTC.